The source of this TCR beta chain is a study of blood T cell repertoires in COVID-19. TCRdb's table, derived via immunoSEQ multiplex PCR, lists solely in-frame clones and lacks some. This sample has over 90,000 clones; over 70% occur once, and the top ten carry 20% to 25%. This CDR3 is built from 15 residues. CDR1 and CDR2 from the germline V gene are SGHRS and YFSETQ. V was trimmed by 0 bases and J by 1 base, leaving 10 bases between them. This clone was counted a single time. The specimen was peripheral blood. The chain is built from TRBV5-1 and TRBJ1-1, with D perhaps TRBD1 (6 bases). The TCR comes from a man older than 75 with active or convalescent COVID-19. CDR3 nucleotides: TGCGCCAGCAGCTTGGAGGGGGACCGGAACACTGAAGCTTTCTTT. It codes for CASSLEGDRNTEAFF.